Listed here are 32 T cell receptor beta chains from one sample, sequenced in a study of blood T cell repertoires in COVID-19 (dated by TCRdb to 2018 to 2020). The library was prepared using the immunoSEQ multiplex PCR assay. TCRdb carries this immuneACCESS record with in-frame sequences only. Its versions omit some clonotypes, under half of them owing to an unresolved V gene in the studies checked, with the rest unexplained. The sample table shows approximately 300,000 clones, and over 75% are seen once. The leading ten clones occupy about 10% of the sample. Sequencing was carried out using PBMCs or T cells enriched from blood (not recorded which). The receptors derive from a woman aged 18-29 years who had recovered from COVID-19.

The chain couples TRBV3-1 (or the pseudogene TRBV3-2) to TRBJ1-1; TRBD1 matches at 7 bases. Per germline, CDR1 LGHDT and CDR2 YNNKEL (reference sequence). The CDR3 contains 14 residues. J lost 5 bases, V lost 3 bases, and 6 bases had no gene match. The CDR3 spells CASSHRTGITEAFF. As DNA, the CDR3 is TGTGCCAGCAGCCACCGGACAGGAATAACTGAAGCTTTCTTT.

The chain recombines TRBV18 with TRBJ2-6; D may be TRBD1 (6 bases). The CDR3 runs 17 residues. Germline-derived CDR1 and CDR2 are KGHSH and LQKENI. Trimming pared 3 bases from V and 2 bases from J, leaving 14 bases between. The CDR3, as DNA: TGTGCCAGCTCACCGCTCCAGGGGTTAACTGGGGCCAACGTCCTGACTTTC. It translates to CASSPLQGLTGANVLTF.

This clone was found once. The rearrangement joins TRBV5-6 to TRBJ2-1; D ambiguous. CDR3 size: 13 residues. The germline gives CDR1 SGHDT, CDR2 YYEEEE. Trimming left V 0 bases short and J 8 bases short, with 9 bases between. CDR3 loop: CASSLVHPDEQFF. In DNA form, the CDR3 reads TGTGCCAGCAGCTTGGTTCACCCGGATGAGCAGTTCTTC.

This chain connects TRBV19 to TRBJ2-2; TRBD1 matches 10 bases. CDR3 length: 15 residues. V lost 3 bases and J lost 7; bases outside the gene matches: 5. Germline V CDR1 and CDR2: LNHDA, SQIVND (reference sequence). The CDR3 sequence is CASSILGQGVGELFF. Here the CDR3 DNA reads TGTGCCAGTAGTATCCTAGGACAGGGGGTCGGGGAGCTGTTTTTT.

J is TRBJ1-5 and V is TRBV6-5; TRBD1 aligns across 9 bases. Germline V gene data show CDR1 as MNHEY and CDR2 as SVGAGI. The CDR3 extends over 13 amino acids. Germline trimming cut 10 bases from V and 5 bases from J; bases unmatched to any gene: 6. CDR3 sequence (DNA): TGTGCCACCGTTAGACAGGGGGATCAGCCCCAGCATTTT. Amino acid sequence: CATVRQGDQPQHF.

The chain employs TRBV25-1 and TRBJ1-2; TRBD1 matches 9 bases. The CDR3 contains 14 residues. Per the germline V gene, CDR1 is MGHDK and CDR2 is SYGVNS. V was clipped by 3 bases and J by 7 bases; unmatched bases: 6. CDR3: CASSDPQGAGGYTF. The CDR3 DNA reads as TGTGCCAGCAGTGACCCACAGGGGGCGGGTGGCTACACCTTC.

This clone was seen only once. The chain recombines TRBV4-1 with TRBJ2-7; 10 bases map to TRBD1. V lost 0 bases and J lost 2; bases outside the gene matches: 7. The CDR3 runs 17 residues. CDR1 and CDR2 from the germline V gene are MGHRA and YSYEKL. The DNA for the CDR3 is TGCGCCAGCAGCCAAGAGCGCCGGGACAGGGGAACCTACGAGCAGTACTTC. Its translation is CASSQERRDRGTYEQYF.

The chain links TRBV10-3 to TRBJ2-3, with 8 bases matching TRBD2. J was trimmed by 2 bases and V by 0 bases; bases with no gene match: 4. The V gene's germline CDR1 is ENHRY and CDR2 SYGVKD. The CDR3 runs to 16 residues. CDR3 nucleotide sequence: TGTGCCATCAGTGAGTCGGCGCGGGGGGACACAGATACGCAGTATTTT. Encoded protein: CAISESARGDTDTQYF.

The chain couples TRBV5-1 to TRBJ1-2, with D tentatively TRBD1 (6 bases). With 3 bases removed from V and 8 bases from J, the gap between germline ends came to 17 bases. The CDR3 has 14 amino acids. Germline-derived CDR1 and CDR2 are SGHRS and YFSETQ. CDR3: CASSYYRVSEGYTF. The CDR3 DNA sequence: TGCGCCAGCAGCTACTACAGGGTTTCAGAAGGCTACACCTTC.

V and J are TRBV30 and TRBJ1-2; D ambiguous. Germline V lookup: CDR1 GTSNPN, CDR2 SVGIG (reference sequence). The CDR3 runs to 13 residues. V was clipped by 3 bases and J by 1 base, with 9 bases between them. The chain's CDR3 is CAWSAAFNYGYTF. The CDR3 nucleotides read TGTGCCTGGAGCGCCGCGTTTAACTATGGCTACACCTTC.

This chain links TRBV18 with TRBJ1-1; the match to TRBD1 covers 11 bases. V lost 2 bases, J lost 0 bases, and 5 bases stayed unmatched. CDR1 is KGHSH, CDR2 LQKENI, per germline. The CDR3 sequence is 17 residues long. The CDR3 reads CASSPMGQGGMNTEAFF. The DNA for the CDR3 is TGTGCCAGCTCACCAATGGGACAGGGGGGCATGAACACTGAAGCTTTCTTT.

V usage is TRBV6-5 and J usage is TRBJ2-7; no clear D. Trimming stripped 4 bases from V and 3 bases from J, with 10 bases between. The CDR3 is 13 amino acids. Germline CDR1 is MNHEY and CDR2 is SVGAGI. CDR3 protein: CASSLAQYYEQYF. The CDR3 bases are TGTGCCAGCAGTTTGGCACAGTACTACGAGCAGTACTTC.

V gene TRBV19 combines with J gene TRBJ1-6, with unresolved D. This CDR3 has 12 residues. The V end lost 6 bases, the J end lost 6 bases, and 6 bases lay between the germline ends. Germline values: CDR1 LNHDA, CDR2 SQIVND (reference sequence). The DNA of the CDR3 is TGTGCCAGTAGCATCAGTAATTCACCCCTCCACTTT. It translates to CASSISNSPLHF.

The gene calls are TRBV2 and TRBJ1-1; maybe TRBD1 (5 bases). The CDR3 has 14 residues. V lost 8 bases to trimming and J lost 0 bases, with 13 bases between them. In germline, CDR1 is SNHLY, CDR2 FYNNEI. The CDR3 protein is CASPQGGMNTEAFF. CDR3 bases: TGTGCCAGCCCCCAGGGTGGGATGAACACTGAAGCTTTCTTT.

This sequence joins TRBV2 and TRBJ1-2; 11 positions match TRBD1. Trimming cost V 9 bases and J 4 bases; bases outside gene matches: 10. The germline V gene has CDR1 SNHLY and CDR2 FYNNEI. The CDR3 is made up of 15 amino acids. In DNA, the CDR3 is TGTGCCAGTCAACAGGACAGGGGGCTAGGCTATGGCTACACCTTC. Translating gives CASQQDRGLGYGYTF. Full variable domain (outside the CDR3, taken from reference TRBV2 and TRBJ1-2): EPEVTQTPSHQVTQMGQEVILRCVPISNHLYFYWYRQILGQKVEFLVSFYNNEISEKSEIFDDQFSVERPDGSNFTLKIRSTKLEDSAMYFCASQQDRGLGYGYTFGSGTRLTVV.

This chain uses TRBV12-3 or TRBV12-4 with TRBJ2-7, with a weak D call TRBD2 (6 bases). This CDR3 region has 13 residues. With 1 base removed from V and 7 bases from J, the gap between germline ends came to 11 bases. The CDR3 DNA sequence: TGTGCCAGCAGTTTAGTAGGTGGAGGGGAGCAGTACTTC. Its translation is CASSLVGGGEQYF.

Written as DNA, the CDR3 is TGTGCCTGGAATGGACAGGGGCACTACAATGAGCAGTTCTTC. Amino acid sequence: CAWNGQGHYNEQFF. V gene TRBV30 combines with J gene TRBJ2-1, with 9 bases fitting TRBD1. V lost 4 bases to trimming and J lost 3 bases; unmatched junction nucleotides: 4. The CDR3 has 14 residues. The germline V gene encodes CDR1 GTSNPN and CDR2 SVGIG (reference sequence).

The rearrangement uses TRBV28 and TRBJ2-7, with 11 bases identical to TRBD1. This CDR3 has 16 amino acids. Per germline, CDR1 MDHEN and CDR2 SYDVKM. The V and J ends lost 6 bases and 7 bases, in that order; junction bases with no gene match: 14. The CDR3 region is CASSRWLGTGGGEQYF. CDR3 bases: TGTGCCAGCAGCCGCTGGCTCGGGACAGGGGGAGGGGAGCAGTACTTC.

J is TRBJ2-5 and V is TRBV7-2; D perhaps matches TRBD1 (6 bases). Germline CDR1 and CDR2: SGHTA and FQGNSA. This CDR3 has 14 residues. V lost 2 bases, J lost 4 bases, and 11 bases lay in between. CDR3: CASSLMGARETQYF. The CDR3 DNA reads as TGTGCCAGCAGCTTAATGGGGGCGCGAGAGACCCAGTACTTC. Together with reference TRBV7-2 and TRBJ2-5, the CDR3 gives the full variable domain: GAGVSQSPSNKVTEKGKDVELRCDPISGHTALYWYRQSLGQGLEFLIYFQGNSAPDKSGLPSDRFSAERTGGSVSTLTIQRTQQEDSAVYLCASSLMGARETQYFGPGTRLLVL.

In DNA, the CDR3 is TGTGCCTGGATCGTGGGGCTAGGGGATGAAGCTTTCTTT. Amino acid sequence: CAWIVGLGDEAFF. The rearrangement joins TRBV30 to TRBJ1-1, with a possible D match to TRBD1 (5 bases). V lost 4 bases and J 7 bases, leaving 16 bases between the germline ends. CDR1 GTSNPN and CDR2 SVGIG come from the germline V gene (reference sequence). The CDR3 is 13 amino acids.

The chain uses TRBV10-3 and TRBJ2-1; D is undetermined. The CDR3 has 12 residues. Germline V CDR1 and CDR2: ENHRY, SYGVKD. The V end lost 4 bases, the J end lost 8 bases, and 9 bases lay between the germline ends. This CDR3 reads CAISGFLDEQFF. In DNA, the CDR3 is TGTGCCATCAGTGGTTTCCTCGATGAGCAGTTCTTC.

J is TRBJ1-2 and V is TRBV7-9; a possible D gene is TRBD1 (6 bases). The CDR3 loop spans 13 amino acids. From germline, CDR1 is SEHNR and CDR2 FQNEAQ (reference sequence). Between the trimmed V and J ends, which lost 5 bases and 8 bases, there was a span of 15 bases. The CDR3 spells CASSMEQGAGYTF. CDR3 coding DNA: TGTGCCAGCAGCATGGAACAGGGCGCCGGCTACACCTTC.

The CDR3 protein is CASRHTGTDAGELFF. The DNA for the CDR3 is TGTGCCAGCAGACATACCGGGACAGATGCCGGGGAGCTGTTTTTT. The chain couples TRBV7-8 to TRBJ2-2, with 7 bases lining up with TRBD1. The germline V gene encodes CDR1 SGHVS and CDR2 FQNEAQ. Unmatched junction bases numbered 10, after V lost 6 bases and J lost 6 bases. This CDR3 spans 15 amino acids.

The rearrangement links TRBV5-1 to TRBJ1-1; no firm D call. Looked up from germline, CDR1 is SGHRS and CDR2 is YFSETQ. This CDR3 comprises 15 residues. Trimming removed 3 bases at V and 4 bases at J, with 16 bases between. CDR3 sequence: CASSYSLVSRTEAFF. The DNA of the CDR3 is TGCGCCAGCAGCTATTCCTTAGTGTCTCGCACTGAAGCTTTCTTT.

This chain connects TRBV9 to TRBJ2-6; no firm D call. Germline V CDR1 and CDR2: SGDLS, YYNGEE. V lost 0 bases, J lost 3 bases, and 7 bases lay in between. The CDR3 contains 15 residues. For the CDR3, the DNA is TGTGCCAGCAGCGTAGATCTAGGTGGGGCCAACGTCCTGACTTTC. This sequence encodes CASSVDLGGANVLTF.

The rearrangement joins TRBV27 to TRBJ1-1, with D unresolved. The CDR3 is made up of 15 amino acids. CDR1 and CDR2 (germline): MNHEY, SMNVEV (reference sequence). With 6 bases removed from V and 1 base from J, the gap between germline ends came to 15 bases. CDR3 loop: CASSFTLQTNTEAFF. The CDR3 DNA is TGTGCCAGCAGCTTCACTTTACAGACGAACACTGAAGCTTTCTTT.

The chain employs TRBV19 and TRBJ1-5; D is undetermined. Germline V gene data show CDR1 as LNHDA and CDR2 as SQIVND (reference sequence). V was trimmed by 7 bases and J by 7 bases, leaving 17 bases between them. The CDR3 runs 14 residues. CDR3 sequence reads: CASTPGRSGQPQHF. In DNA, the CDR3 is TGTGCCAGTACTCCCGGGCGGTCGGGGCAGCCCCAGCATTTT.

The V call is TRBV10-3, the J call TRBJ2-3, with TRBD2 identical over 13 bases. Losses at the gene ends were 3 bases for V and 8 bases for J; bases not matched to a gene: 5. Germline values: CDR1 ENHRY, CDR2 SYGVKD. CDR3 length: 15 amino acids. CDR3 in amino acids: CAISDGLAGASTQYF. The CDR3 DNA sequence: TGTGCCATCAGTGACGGACTAGCGGGAGCTAGTACGCAGTATTTT.

This clone has a handful of counts. The chain recombines TRBV6-5 with TRBJ2-5, with 9 bases aligning to TRBD1. The CDR3 extends over 14 amino acids. With 5 bases clipped from V and 5 bases from J, the junction kept 6 bases outside the gene matches. Germline lookup yields CDR1 MNHEY and CDR2 SVGAGI. The CDR3 spells CASSLRTGEETQYF. The CDR3 DNA sequence: TGTGCCAGCAGTCTCCGGACAGGGGAGGAGACCCAGTACTTC.

The chain combines TRBV29-1 with TRBJ2-2; the match to TRBD2 covers 8 bases. The CDR3 contains 15 residues. Looked up from germline, CDR1 is SQVTM and CDR2 is ANQGSEA. V was clipped by 0 bases and J by 1 base; unmatched bases: 1. Here the CDR3 reads CSVEESGGNTGELFF. The CDR3 region has the DNA TGCAGCGTTGAAGAAAGCGGGGGGAACACCGGGGAGCTGTTTTTT.

The chain employs TRBV28 and TRBJ2-5; 7 nucleotides agree with TRBD2. CDR1 and CDR2 from the germline V gene are MDHEN and SYDVKM. The CDR3 contains 16 residues. The trim removed 2 bases at V and 4 bases at J, leaving 10 bases unmatched. The CDR3, as DNA: TGTGCCAGCAGTTTACGCCCAGCGGGATCAAGAGAGACCCAGTACTTC. Its protein is CASSLRPAGSRETQYF.

The V gene is TRBV28, the J gene TRBJ1-5; no clear D gene. CDR3 length: 14 amino acids. Deletions cut 11 bases from V and 0 bases from J, with 14 bases between. The germline V gene has CDR1 MDHEN and CDR2 SYDVKM. The CDR3 reads CAAGAVASNQPQHF. As DNA, the CDR3 is TGTGCCGCCGGCGCGGTTGCTAGCAATCAGCCCCAGCATTTT.